This T cell receptor beta chain was sequenced for a study of CD8 T cells in ankylosing spondylitis. The study, taken as a whole, reports: What appeared characteristic of ankylosing spondylitis blood was a TCR beta motif of 7 or 8 highly homologous variants.

With 8 bases clipped from V and 10 bases from J, the junction kept 7 bases outside the gene matches. The V gene's germline CDR1 is SGHTA and CDR2 FQGTGA. The CDR3 runs to 13 residues. This clonotype showed up many times. The antigen is not known. Using its own MiXCR run on the 5' RACE reads, TCRdb lists one record per CDR3 protein. The table records 30,000 to 45,000 distinct CDR3 sequences, less than 4% of them present only once. The rearrangement links TRBV7-3 to TRBJ2-3; 12 nucleotides align to TRBD1. The sequenced material came from blood, either unsorted or a sorted T cell fraction (not recorded which). The TCR comes from a male donor with ankylosing spondylitis or in good health (not recorded which). CDR3 residues: CASGTGGELAQYF. CDR3 sequence (DNA): TGTGCCAGCGGGACAGGGGGCGAATTGGCGCAGTATTTT.